The 28 T cell receptor beta chains below were found in one sample sequenced in a study of T cell repertoires in cytomegalovirus infection. TCRdb re-called the reads through MiXCR, storing one row per CDR3 protein. Of around 280,000 distinct CDR3 sequences listed, around 10% are singletons. Material for sequencing was PBMCs. These receptors all stem from a human donor in good health (CMV status not recorded). Some clones in this sample may be carry-over from other donors' samples.

This clonotype was detected many times. The V gene is TRBV6-5, the J gene TRBJ2-7; D gene ambiguous. CDR1 is MNHEY, CDR2 SVGAGI, per germline. Trimming pared 5 bases from V and 0 bases from J, leaving 17 bases between. The CDR3 is made up of 16 amino acids. CDR3 in amino acids: CASSRSDMTSSYEQYF. CDR3 nucleotides: TGTGCCAGCAGTAGATCCGACATGACGAGCTCCTACGAGCAGTACTTC.

The count of this clonotype is one. The gene calls are TRBV19 and TRBJ1-5; D is perhaps TRBD1 (5 bases). Germline V gene data show CDR1 as LNHDA and CDR2 as SQIVND (reference sequence). This CDR3 has 16 residues. Trimming shortened V by 3 bases and J by 0 bases, and 12 bases separated the two germline ends. The CDR3 region is CASSIPTVYSNQPQHF. The CDR3 region has the DNA TGTGCCAGTAGTATCCCGACAGTATATAGCAATCAGCCCCAGCATTTT. The full variable domain, with the rest looked up from reference TRBV19 and TRBJ1-5, is DGGITQSPKYLFRKEGQNVTLSCEQNLNHDAMYWYRQDPGQGLRLIYYSQIVNDFQKGDIAEGYSVSREKKESFPLTVTSAQKNPTAFYLCASSIPTVYSNQPQHFGDGTRLSIL.

This clonotype was seen repeatedly, ten times or more. The rearrangement links TRBV6-5 to TRBJ2-7; TRBD1 matches at 7 bases. Germline CDR1 and CDR2: MNHEY and SVGAGI. After removal of 2 bases from V and 3 bases from J, the junction contained 4 bases not matched to a gene. This CDR3 region has 14 residues. CDR3 DNA sequence: TGTGCCAGCAGTTACCGGGCAGGGGGCTACGAGCAGTACGTC. Its translation: CASSYRAGGYEQYV.

This clonotype was recorded at least ten times. This chain connects TRBV28 to TRBJ1-1; D not resolved. Germline V CDR1 and CDR2: MDHEN, SYDVKM. The germline V and J ends were trimmed by 5 bases and 8 bases, with 12 bases remaining between them. The CDR3 is 12 residues long. The CDR3 spells CASSRPIWEAFF. CDR3 nucleotide sequence: TGTGCCAGCAGTCGGCCTATTTGGGAAGCTTTCTTT. Variable domain in full (rest from reference TRBV28 and TRBJ1-1): DVKVTQSSRYLVKRTGEKVFLECVQDMDHENMFWYRQDPGLGLRLIYFSYDVKMKEKGDIPEGYSVSREKKERFSLILESASTNQTSMYLCASSRPIWEAFFGQGTRLTVV.

To note about this clonotype: This could be a read error, since a much larger clone is one nucleotide away. This chain connects TRBV5-4 to TRBJ1-5; D gene unclear. The CDR3 is 14 residues long. Germline V gene lookup returns CDR1 SGHNT and CDR2 YYREEE (reference sequence). V was clipped by 1 base and J by 6 bases, with 11 bases between them. CDR3 DNA: TGTGCCAGCAGCTTGTATGGGATGACTCAGCCCCAGCATTTT. Amino acid sequence: CASSLYGMTQPQHF.

This clonotype has at least ten counts. The chain is built from TRBV3-1 and TRBJ2-1, with 9 bases aligning to TRBD2. V lost 7 bases and J lost 6; bases outside the gene matches: 13. From germline, CDR1 is LGHDT and CDR2 YNNKEL (reference sequence). The CDR3 loop spans 16 amino acids. The CDR3 DNA reads as TGTGCCAGCACCTCCCAGGCGGGGGGGCGGAGCAATGAGCAGTTCTTC. Encoded protein: CASTSQAGGRSNEQFF.

This clonotype was observed many times. This chain connects TRBV5-6 to TRBJ1-5; D gene uncertain. CDR1 and CDR2 (germline): SGHDT, YYEEEE. Trimming cost V 0 bases and J 7 bases, with 23 bases left between them. The CDR3 covers 18 residues. CDR3 nucleotides: TGTGCCAGCAGCTTGGCTCGTGCGGCAAACGATCTGGGACAGCCCCAGCATTTT. Translating it yields CASSLARAANDLGQPQHF.

This clonotype was observed a single time. A read error may be the cause here, since a much bigger clone is one base away. The V gene is TRBV19, the J gene TRBJ2-1; TRBD1 is a possible D gene (6 bases). The CDR3 has 16 residues. The V end lost 3 bases, the J end lost 10 bases, and 22 bases lay between the germline ends. Germline V gene data show CDR1 as LNHDA and CDR2 as SQIVND (reference sequence). The CDR3 DNA sequence: TGTGCCAGTAGTATGCAGGTAGGGATTGGCAGGGGAGAGCAGTTCTTC. As protein: CASSMQVGIGRGEQFF.

This clonotype has a count of ten or more. The chain uses TRBV7-2 and TRBJ2-3, with TRBD1 identical over 7 bases. This CDR3 is 15 amino acids long. Looked up from germline, CDR1 is SGHTA and CDR2 is FQGNSA. The V gene end was trimmed by 1 base and the J gene end by 3 bases; junction bases not matched to a gene: 4. CDR3 sequence (DNA): TGTGCCAGCAGCTTAGGAGGGGGCGGGACAGATACGCAGTATTTT. This codes for CASSLGGGGTDTQYF.

This clonotype was counted between two and nine times. This rearrangement joins TRBV27 to TRBJ1-2, with no clear D. The CDR3 is 12 residues long. The germline V and J ends were trimmed by 6 bases and 6 bases, with 11 bases remaining between them. Germline CDR1 MNHEY, CDR2 SMNVEV (reference sequence). The CDR3 DNA reads as TGTGCCAGCAGCCCCTACGGGGATGGCTACACCTTC. It yields the protein CASSPYGDGYTF.

The J gene is TRBJ2-3, the V gene TRBV5-4; 7 positions match TRBD2. Germline V gene data show CDR1 as SGHNT and CDR2 as YYREEE (reference sequence). The V gene end was trimmed by 3 bases and the J gene end by 5 bases; junction bases not matched to a gene: 12. The CDR3 extends over 16 amino acids. CDR3 residues: CASSSLGAGVGDTQYF. Here the CDR3 DNA reads TGTGCCAGCAGCTCCCTTGGGGCGGGGGTGGGAGATACGCAGTATTTT. Looking up the rest from reference TRBV5-4 and TRBJ2-3 gives the full variable domain: ETGVTQSPTHLIKTRGQQVTLRCSSQSGHNTVSWYQQALGQGPQFIFQYYREEENGRGNFPPRFSGLQFPNYSSELNVNALELDDSALYLCASSSLGAGVGDTQYFGPGTRLTVL.

This clonotype was counted ten times or more. The CDR3 nucleotides read TGTGCCAGCAGCTTAGCGCAGGGTACGAATTCACCCCTCCACTTT. Translating it yields CASSLAQGTNSPLHF. The chain carries TRBV7-2 and TRBJ1-6; tentatively, D is TRBD1 (5 bases). CDR3 size: 15 residues. The V end lost 0 bases, the J end lost 7 bases, and 10 bases lay between the germline ends. The V gene's germline CDR1 is SGHTA and CDR2 FQGNSA.

In its sample, this clonotype was seen many times. The chain recombines TRBV7-2 with TRBJ2-3, with 9 positions matching TRBD2. This CDR3 has 14 residues. Germline V CDR1 and CDR2: SGHTA, FQGNSA. V trimming: 3 bases; J trimming: 6 bases; junction bases outside the gene matches: 4. For the CDR3, the DNA is TGTGCCAGCAGCTTGCGGGGGGGCATCGATACGCAGTATTTT. Translated: CASSLRGGIDTQYF.

This clonotype has a handful of counts. The chain is built from TRBV27 and TRBJ1-1; D is unresolved. With 6 bases removed from V and 4 bases from J, the gap between germline ends came to 15 bases. The CDR3 totals 14 residues. CDR1 is MNHEY and CDR2 is SMNVEV in the germline V gene (reference sequence). The CDR3 sequence is CASSNGLLGTEAFF. Here the CDR3 DNA reads TGTGCCAGCAGCAACGGACTCTTAGGCACTGAAGCTTTCTTT.

The chain recombines TRBV7-9 with TRBJ1-2, with D unresolved. From germline, CDR1 is SEHNR and CDR2 FQNEAQ (reference sequence). The CDR3 is 15 residues long. V lost 4 bases and J lost 4, with 16 bases in between. CDR3 nucleotide sequence: TGTGCCAGCAGCTCCCCCCCCGTAGACTCCTATGGCTACACCTTC. It specifies CASSSPPVDSYGYTF.

In its sample, this clonotype was seen many times. The chain recombines TRBV6-2 or TRBV6-3 with TRBJ2-1, with TRBD2 matching 8 bases. The ends lost 4 bases at V and 7 bases at J; junction bases unmatched: 9. CDR3 length: 15 residues. CDR1 and CDR2 from the germline V gene are MNHEY and SVGEGT. The CDR3 sequence is CASSLLAASGNEQFF. In DNA, the CDR3 is TGTGCCAGCAGTTTACTAGCGGCCTCGGGGAATGAGCAGTTCTTC.

This clonotype was recorded at least ten times. V gene TRBV7-8 combines with J gene TRBJ2-7; 7 bases match TRBD1. From germline, CDR1 is SGHVS and CDR2 FQNEAQ. CDR3 length: 14 residues. J was trimmed by 3 bases and V by 3 bases; bases with no gene match: 5. The CDR3 loop is CASSFRDRNYEQYV. The DNA of the CDR3 is TGTGCCAGCAGCTTCCGGGACAGAAACTACGAGCAGTACGTC.

The chain joins TRBV13 to TRBJ2-7; 10 nucleotides line up with TRBD1. With V trimmed by 5 bases and J by 5 bases, 12 bases remained unmatched. The CDR3 is 16 amino acids. Germline V lookup: CDR1 PRHDT, CDR2 FYEKMQ (reference sequence). CDR3 sequence: CASSAQGQGPANEQYF. CDR3 coding DNA: TGTGCCAGCAGCGCCCAGGGACAGGGGCCCGCCAACGAGCAGTACTTC.

This clonotype was recorded at least ten times. The chain has TRBV12-3 or TRBV12-4 and TRBJ1-2; a weak D match, TRBD1 (6 bases). The CDR3 spans 13 residues. The V end was cut by 3 bases, the J end by 8 bases, with 13 bases between. CDR3 region: CASSLGARVGYTF. The CDR3 region has the DNA TGTGCCAGCAGTTTGGGGGCCCGGGTCGGCTACACCTTC.

This clonotype was seen a few times. The chain employs TRBV25-1 and TRBJ1-5, with D hard to call. Between the trimmed V and J ends, which lost 4 bases and 1 base, there was a span of 11 bases. Germline V gives CDR1 MGHDK, CDR2 SYGVNS. The CDR3 is 15 amino acids. This CDR3 is CASSVGVGSNQPQHF. CDR3 in DNA: TGTGCCAGCAGTGTCGGAGTGGGGAGCAATCAGCCCCAGCATTTT.

Many counts were recorded for this clonotype. The CDR3 nucleotides are TGTGCCAGTAGTGGGGGCCTCTCTGGGGCCAACGTCCTGACTTTC. It encodes CASSGGLSGANVLTF. V usage is TRBV19 and J usage is TRBJ2-6; tentative D call: TRBD1 (6 bases). V lost 5 bases to trimming and J lost 0 bases, with 8 bases between them. In germline, CDR1 is LNHDA, CDR2 SQIVND (reference sequence). CDR3 length equals 15 residues.

Note on this clonotype: A much larger clone lies one base from this, so it may be a read error. The gene calls are TRBV5-1 and TRBJ2-2, with TRBD1 identical over 11 bases. This CDR3 region has 19 residues. Germline V CDR1 and CDR2: SGHRS, YFSETQ. This CDR3 is CASSLGRTGGSMNTGELVF. CDR3 nucleotides: TGCGCCAGCAGCTTGGGTCGGACAGGGGGCTCCATGAACACCGGGGAGCTGGTTTTT.

This clonotype was observed at least ten times. The rearrangement joins TRBV6-2 or TRBV6-3 to TRBJ2-7, with D possibly being TRBD1 (6 bases). The V end was cut by 5 bases, the J end by 4 bases, with 9 bases between. Germline V gene lookup returns CDR1 MNHEY and CDR2 SVGEGT. The CDR3 has 12 amino acids. Here the CDR3 reads CASSNTGYEQYV. The CDR3, as DNA: TGTGCCAGCAGTAACACAGGGTACGAGCAGTACGTC.

This clonotype has at least ten counts. V and J are TRBV4-1 and TRBJ2-5; D unresolved. Germline CDR1 MGHRA, CDR2 YSYEKL. V lost 2 bases and J 5 bases, leaving 6 bases between the germline ends. CDR3 length: 12 amino acids. Written as DNA, the CDR3 is TGCGCCAGCAGCCAAATGGGGGAGACCCAGTACTTC. As protein: CASSQMGETQYF.

This CDR3 is CASSSGEGATEAFF. The CDR3 region has the DNA TGTGCCAGCAGTAGCGGGGAGGGGGCAACTGAAGCTTTCTTT. The chain joins TRBV28 to TRBJ1-1; 7 nucleotides agree with TRBD1. Trimming at V came to 5 bases and at J to 5 bases, leaving 8 bases not matched to a gene. The CDR3 length is 14 residues. In germline, CDR1 is MDHEN, CDR2 SYDVKM.

The rearrangement uses TRBV25-1 and TRBJ1-5; TRBD1 agrees at 7 bases. V was clipped by 6 bases and J by 6 bases; unmatched bases: 8. Germline V gene data show CDR1 as MGHDK and CDR2 as SYGVNS. The CDR3 has 14 amino acids. The CDR3 coding sequence is TGTGCCAGCAGAGAGACAGGGTGGGGTCAGCCCCAGCATTTT. This gives the protein CASRETGWGQPQHF. Supplemented by reference TRBV25-1 and TRBJ1-5, the full variable domain reads EADIYQTPRYLVIGTGKKITLECSQTMGHDKMYWYQQDPGMELHLIHYSYGVNSTEKGDLSSESTVSRIRTEHFPLTLESARPSHTSQYLCASRETGWGQPQHFGDGTRLSIL.

This clonotype was detected many times. This chain joins TRBV12-3 or TRBV12-4 and TRBJ1-6, with D unresolved. V was clipped by 3 bases and J by 6 bases, with 12 bases between them. The CDR3 loop spans 15 amino acids. The DNA of the CDR3 is TGTGCCAGCAGTTTCGGGGAGATCCTTAATTCACCCCTCCACTTT. Translation: CASSFGEILNSPLHF.

This clonotype appeared many times. V is TRBV28 and J is TRBJ1-2; 8 positions match TRBD1. V dropped 6 bases and J dropped 5; count of bases not matched to a gene: 2. Germline CDR1 and CDR2: MDHEN and SYDVKM. This CDR3 spans 12 amino acids. Here the CDR3 reads CASRQGVYGYTF. Written as DNA, the CDR3 is TGTGCCAGCAGACAGGGGGTTTATGGCTACACCTTC.